This paragraph covers one T cell receptor (beta chain) sequence. No antigen is known for it. These data belong to a study of T cell responses to AZD1222 COVID-19 vaccine. Sequencing was performed with immunoSEQ multiplex PCR; in TCRdb, only in-frame clones are kept and a portion is missing. The table has around 270,000 clones, around 92% seen once; the top ten hold 0.55%. The V end was cut by 0 bases, the J end by 2 bases, with 9 bases between. From germline, CDR1 is MNHEY and CDR2 SVGAGI. The CDR3 has 15 amino acids. Points from the study as a whole: The number of AZD1222 recipients seropositive at baseline was only five or six. Samples come after the peak T cell response, not at day 14. Breadth and depth of Spike-specific TCRs rose after two AZD1222 doses.

The sample consisted of peripheral blood, taken 28 days after the second AZD1222 dose. The chain employs TRBV6-5 and TRBJ2-3, with D uncertain. The sequence came from an adult who received the AZD1222 COVID-19 vaccine. The CDR3 spells CASSYSRPSTDTQYF. The CDR3 nucleotides are TGTGCCAGCAGTTACTCGAGGCCTTCCACAGATACGCAGTATTTT.